The text below deals with one T cell receptor beta chain. Its matching antigen is unknown. It was version v3.0 of the immunoSEQ assay that was run at survey level. The protocol was immunoSEQ multiplex PCR, while the TCRdb copy is restricted to in-frame clones and leaves out a portion. The sample comprises 35,000 to 40,000 clones, about four fifths of which are singletons, and around 14% rests with the top ten. This entry belongs to a study of long-term antiretroviral therapy in people with HIV. Study-wide results and caveats: Controls showed broader CDR3 length ranges than did the HIV repertoires.

The CDR3 is 13 amino acids. V was pared by 0 bases and J by 5 bases, with 8 bases between. Germline loops: CDR1 SGDLS, CDR2 YYNGEE. This TCR came from a man aged 18 to 29 with HIV. V and J are TRBV9 and TRBJ1-1; D perhaps matches TRBD1 (5 bases). Material: unsorted PBMCs, obtained 0.3 years after starting antiretroviral therapy. The CDR3 region is CASSVGRDTEAFF. DNA for the CDR3: TGTGCCAGCAGCGTAGGCAGGGATACTGAAGCTTTCTTT.